These 24 T cell receptor beta chains share one sample of origin, sequenced in a study of beta chain features in type 1 diabetes listed by TCRdb under 2018. Library preparation employed the immunoSEQ multiplex PCR assay. All of the isolated RNA was reverse transcribed with the High Capacity cDNA Reverse Transcription Kit, so expressed TCRB transcripts were sequenced. Imported from immuneACCESS, the table was reduced by TCRdb to in-frame sequences with V and J called. These copies leave out some clones; in studies compared against another copy, an unresolved V gene accounts for under half, and the cause of the remainder is not known. For this sample there are 500,000 to 700,000 clones; around 15% appear just once. About 0.097% of the sample lies in the top ten. Sequencing used naive CD4+ T cells from blood. What this sample's cell subset or site label stands for: true naive CD4+ T cells. These TCRs come from a man between 18 and 29 years old in good health.

Remarks on this clone: Other DNA sequences from this sample encode an identical CDR3 as well. The gene calls are TRBV7-2 and TRBJ2-5; 9 nucleotides match TRBD2. Germline V gene data show CDR1 as SGHTA and CDR2 as FQGNSA. This CDR3 is built from 14 residues. V dropped 5 bases and J dropped 2; count of bases not matched to a gene: 3. CDR3 sequence reads: CASSPGLAQETQYF. In DNA form, the CDR3 reads TGTGCCAGCAGCCCGGGACTAGCTCAAGAGACCCAGTACTTC. Together with reference TRBV7-2 and TRBJ2-5, the CDR3 gives the full variable domain: GAGVSQSPSNKVTEKGKDVELRCDPISGHTALYWYRQSLGQGLEFLIYFQGNSAPDKSGLPSDRFSAERTGGSVSTLTIQRTQQEDSAVYLCASSPGLAQETQYFGPGTRLLVL.

The rearrangement joins TRBV15 to TRBJ2-2, with D tentatively TRBD2 (6 bases). The V end lost 5 bases, the J end lost 0 bases, and 16 bases lay between the germline ends. Germline loops: CDR1 LNHNV, CDR2 YYDKDF (reference sequence). The CDR3 covers 17 residues. DNA for the CDR3: TGTGCCACCAGCCCCCCAGCGGGCAAAGCGAACACCGGGGAGCTGTTTTTT. This sequence encodes CATSPPAGKANTGELFF.

The chain joins TRBV4-1 to TRBJ2-1, with D uncertain. Germline V lookup: CDR1 MGHRA, CDR2 YSYEKL. The CDR3 totals 17 residues. The V end lost 0 bases, the J end lost 3 bases, and 15 bases lay between the germline ends. The CDR3 DNA sequence: TGCGCCAGCAGCCAAGATTCTTGGGGTCTAGGCTACAATGAGCAGTTCTTC. It translates to CASSQDSWGLGYNEQFF.

V and J are TRBV18 and TRBJ1-1; D remains ambiguous. The CDR3 consists of 13 residues. V gave up 2 bases and J gave up 1 base, with 5 bases separating them. The germline gives CDR1 KGHSH, CDR2 LQKENI. CDR3 residues: CASSPDKNTEAFF. DNA of the CDR3: TGTGCCAGCTCACCAGATAAGAACACTGAAGCTTTCTTT.

This clone came up a few times. One junction end disagrees with the germline gene, perhaps due to a read error. The rearrangement uses TRBV7-7 and TRBJ2-3; no clear D. This CDR3 comprises 15 residues. From germline, CDR1 is SSHAT and CDR2 FNYEAQ (reference sequence). Here the CDR3 reads CASSRRLGSTDTQYF. As DNA, the CDR3 is TGTGCTAGCAGCCGTAGATTGGGGAGCACAGATACGCAGTATTTT.

This clone was picked up a small number of times. The rearrangement links TRBV5-6 to TRBJ2-7; D gene unclear. The V and J ends lost 0 bases and 1 base respectively, with 5 bases between them. The CDR3 extends over 13 amino acids. The germline gives CDR1 SGHDT, CDR2 YYEEEE. The DNA for the CDR3 is TGTGCCAGCAGCTTGGCCATTTCCTACGAGCAGTACTTC. Residues: CASSLAISYEQYF.

As concerns this clone: The missing conserved phenylalanine or tryptophan at the end of this CDR3 makes a read error likely. The DNA is omitted, as the CDR3 cannot be located on it reliably, and the CDR3 follows TCRdb's listing. The V call is TRBV6-6, the J call TRBJ1-5; the DNA was not used to check the table's D call, TRBD1. Germline V gene data show CDR1 as MNHNY and CDR2 as SVGAGI (reference sequence). The CDR3 numbers 11 amino acids, ends counted. This CDR3 is CASSTPSTVAV.

The chain combines TRBV9 with TRBJ2-1; 11 nucleotides agree with TRBD2. The CDR3 runs 17 residues. V was clipped by 3 bases and J by 2 bases; unmatched bases: 7. In germline, CDR1 is SGDLS, CDR2 YYNGEE. The CDR3 region has the DNA TGTGCCAGCAGCGGGCGACTAGCGGGAACTACCTACAATGAGCAGTTCTTC. Its protein product is CASSGRLAGTTYNEQFF.

In its sample, this clone was seen a few times. The V gene is TRBV27, the J gene TRBJ1-1, with a possible D match to TRBD1 (6 bases). The CDR3 loop spans 15 amino acids. Trimming shortened V by 8 bases and J by 1 base, and 17 bases separated the two germline ends. Germline V lookup: CDR1 MNHEY, CDR2 SMNVEV (reference sequence). In DNA, the CDR3 is TGTGCCAGCCCCTCTCCGGGACAAGCGAACACTGAAGCTTTCTTT. Its translation: CASPSPGQANTEAFF.

This clone was seen more than once but under ten times. J is TRBJ2-3 and V is TRBV5-1, with D hard to call. The CDR3 spans 15 residues. CDR1 SGHRS and CDR2 YFSETQ come from the germline V gene. The V end was cut by 4 bases, the J end by 3 bases, with 15 bases between. DNA for the CDR3: TGCGCCAGCAGCGAAAGTTACTTGGGAACAGATACGCAGTATTTT. Its translation: CASSESYLGTDTQYF.

This clone occurred a few times. V is TRBV5-6 and J is TRBJ2-2; 9 bases are shared with TRBD2. CDR1 is SGHDT and CDR2 is YYEEEE in the germline V gene. The V segment lost 3 bases and the J segment 7 bases; nucleotides outside the gene matches: 13. The CDR3 is 17 residues long. The CDR3 protein is CASSSPGLARKGGELFF. CDR3 coding DNA: TGTGCCAGCAGCTCCCCGGGACTAGCTCGGAAGGGCGGGGAGCTGTTTTTT.

This clone was seen only a few times. The J gene is TRBJ2-1, the V gene TRBV5-1; D perhaps matches TRBD1 (6 bases). The germline gives CDR1 SGHRS, CDR2 YFSETQ. Trimming took 6 bases from V and 6 from J, leaving 19 bases between them. This CDR3 has 15 residues. The CDR3 DNA reads as TGCGCCAGCACCGCGACAGGACGAATGGGCAATGAGCAGTTCTTC. As protein: CASTATGRMGNEQFF.

The rearrangement links TRBV4-1 to TRBJ1-2; tentative D call: TRBD1 (6 bases). V was cut by 1 base and J by 1 base, with 16 bases left in between. This CDR3 has 17 amino acids. Germline V lookup: CDR1 MGHRA, CDR2 YSYEKL. The DNA of the CDR3 is TGCGCCAGCAGCCAAGTAGGCAGGGGACCATATAACTATGGCTACACCTTC. It codes for CASSQVGRGPYNYGYTF.

The chain is built from TRBV4-3 and TRBJ2-7; 9 positions agree with TRBD1. The ends lost 4 bases at V and 2 bases at J; junction bases unmatched: 6. This CDR3 spans 15 amino acids. CDR1 is LGHNA, CDR2 YSLEER, per germline. The CDR3 loop is CASSPQGQGTYEQYF. DNA of the CDR3: TGCGCCAGCAGCCCGCAGGGACAGGGAACCTACGAGCAGTACTTC.

The chain combines TRBV4-1 with TRBJ2-3, with 15 bases fitting TRBD2. V lost 4 bases to trimming and J lost 0 bases; unmatched junction nucleotides: 14. The CDR3 is 21 amino acids. Germline CDR1 reads MGHRA; CDR2 reads YSYEKL. DNA of the CDR3: TGCGCCAGCAGCCCCTCAATCGGTTGGACTAGCGGGAGGGCGAGCACAGATACGCAGTATTTT. Translating it yields CASSPSIGWTSGRASTDTQYF.

Of note for this clone: Other DNA sequences from this sample encode an identical CDR3 as well. V gene TRBV5-1 combines with J gene TRBJ2-7; D may be TRBD2 (5 bases). CDR1 is SGHRS, CDR2 YFSETQ, per germline. The CDR3 consists of 14 residues. V lost 3 bases, J lost 1 base, and 11 bases lay in between. CDR3 nucleotide sequence: TGCGCCAGCAGCTCTACCGGGATTTCCTACGAGCAGTACTTC. Amino acids: CASSSTGISYEQYF.

The chain uses TRBV11-3 and TRBJ1-2; tentative D call: TRBD1 (5 bases). CDR1 and CDR2 (germline): SGHNT, YENEEA. The ends were cut back, 4 bases at V and 4 bases at J, with 19 bases in the middle. CDR3 length equals 16 residues. The DNA of the CDR3 is TGTGCCAGCAGCTCGCACTACACGCGGGGACCCTATGGCTACACCTTC. Translating it yields CASSSHYTRGPYGYTF.

The rearrangement links TRBV5-4 to TRBJ2-1; possibly TRBD1 or TRBD2 for D (6 bases each). V shed 5 bases and J shed 5 bases, with 20 bases lying between them. CDR1 is SGHNT and CDR2 is YYREEE in the germline V gene (reference sequence). The CDR3 totals 16 residues. CDR3 loop: CASRYRGGRVNNEQFF. Written as DNA, the CDR3 is TGTGCCAGCAGATATAGAGGGGGGCGGGTTAACAATGAGCAGTTCTTC.

In this sample, this clone turned up a few times. For the CDR3, the DNA is TGTGCCAGCACCCAAAGGAGCAGCGGGGTTAAGTACAATGAGCAGTTCTTC. This gives the protein CASTQRSSGVKYNEQFF. The chain carries TRBV27 and TRBJ2-1; 7 bases map to TRBD2. The germline V gene has CDR1 MNHEY and CDR2 SMNVEV (reference sequence). With 7 bases clipped from V and 4 bases from J, the junction kept 16 bases outside the gene matches. CDR3 size: 17 residues.

This clone came up a few times. The chain joins TRBV5-1 to TRBJ2-7; 8 bases map to TRBD2. CDR1 and CDR2 (germline): SGHRS, YFSETQ. The CDR3 loop spans 14 amino acids. The junction had 4 bases not matched to a gene; V was cut back by 0 bases and J by 5 bases. CDR3 DNA sequence: TGCGCCAGCAGCTTGGTCAGCGGGAGTAACGAGCAGTACTTC. This gives the protein CASSLVSGSNEQYF.

This clone was observed a few times. This sequence joins TRBV7-2 and TRBJ2-7; TRBD2 agrees at 12 bases. Germline CDR1 is SGHTA and CDR2 is FQGNSA. This CDR3 spans 15 amino acids. Trimming at V came to 3 bases and at J to 4 bases, leaving 4 bases not matched to a gene. In nucleotides, the CDR3 is TGTGCCAGCAGCTTGACTAGCGGGAGAAGTTACGAGCAGTACTTC. Encoded protein: CASSLTSGRSYEQYF.

The chain recombines TRBV7-2 with TRBJ2-5; TRBD2 agrees at 8 bases. From germline, CDR1 is SGHTA and CDR2 FQGNSA. The CDR3 has 17 amino acids. The V segment lost 2 bases and the J segment 4 bases; nucleotides outside the gene matches: 12. In nucleotides, the CDR3 is TGTGCCAGCAGCTTAATGTACGGGAGGGACTCCGGAGAGACCCAGTACTTC. Protein: CASSLMYGRDSGETQYF.

This clone was seen a few times. This same CDR3 is encoded by further DNA sequences in the sample. V and J are TRBV28 and TRBJ1-1; D not certain. V was shortened by 6 bases and J by 1 base, with 3 bases between the two germline ends. The CDR3 spans 11 residues. Germline V CDR1 and CDR2: MDHEN, SYDVKM. The CDR3 here is CASRSNTEAFF. The CDR3 region has the DNA TGTGCCAGCAGGTCGAACACTGAAGCTTTCTTT.

V is TRBV6-4 and J is TRBJ2-7; D gene uncertain. The CDR3 totals 14 residues. V lost 3 bases and J lost 5, with 14 bases in between. Per the germline V gene, CDR1 is MRHNA and CDR2 is SNTAGT. The CDR3 sequence: CASSEAFSSHEQYF. The CDR3, as DNA: TGTGCCAGCAGTGAGGCGTTTAGTTCCCACGAGCAGTACTTC.